Listed here are 2 T cell receptor beta chains from one sample, sequenced in a study of cytomegalovirus exposure and HLA in healthy donors. The PCR had 60 Vbeta and 13 Jbeta primers. Profiling relied on immunoSEQ multiplex PCR, and the TCRdb table lists in-frame clones only, not all of them. This sample yields roughly 200,000 clones, of which roughly 68% are seen a single time; 2.6% belongs to the top ten. Sequenced input: PBMCs. All receptors derive from a middle-aged man in good health and CMV-seropositive.

The chain carries TRBV4-3 and TRBJ2-3; tentative D call: TRBD2 (7 bases). V gave up 4 bases and J gave up 6 bases, with 20 bases separating them. CDR1 LGHNA and CDR2 YSLEER come from the germline V gene. The length of the CDR3 is 16 residues. CDR3 amino acids: CASSPLAGATLDTQYF. CDR3 nucleotide sequence: TGCGCCAGCAGCCCCCTCGCGGGGGCCACACTGGATACGCAGTATTTT.

The table lists this clone with a few counts. The V gene is TRBV28, the J gene TRBJ2-7, with 7 bases that match TRBD1. Trimming cost V 5 bases and J 1 base; bases outside gene matches: 8. From germline, CDR1 is MDHEN and CDR2 SYDVKM. CDR3 length: 15 residues. In DNA, the CDR3 is TGTGCCAGCAGTCCCCGGGGCAGGGGGTCCTACGAGCAGTACTTC. It is translated as CASSPRGRGSYEQYF.